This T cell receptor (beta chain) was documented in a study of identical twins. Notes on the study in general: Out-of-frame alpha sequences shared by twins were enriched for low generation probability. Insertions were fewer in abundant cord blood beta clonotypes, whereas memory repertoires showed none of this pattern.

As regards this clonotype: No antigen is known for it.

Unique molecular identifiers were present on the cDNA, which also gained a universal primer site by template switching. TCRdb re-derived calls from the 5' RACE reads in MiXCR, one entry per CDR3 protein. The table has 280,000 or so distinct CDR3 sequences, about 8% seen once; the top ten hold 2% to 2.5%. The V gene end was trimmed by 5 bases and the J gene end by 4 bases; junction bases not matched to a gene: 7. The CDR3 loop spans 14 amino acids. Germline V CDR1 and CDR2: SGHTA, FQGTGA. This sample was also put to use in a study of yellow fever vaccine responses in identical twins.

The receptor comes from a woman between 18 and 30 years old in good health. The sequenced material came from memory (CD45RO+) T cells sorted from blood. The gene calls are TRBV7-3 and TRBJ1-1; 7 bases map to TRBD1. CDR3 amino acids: CASSPQGKGTEAFF. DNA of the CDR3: TGTGCCAGCAGCCCACAGGGGAAGGGCACTGAAGCTTTCTTT. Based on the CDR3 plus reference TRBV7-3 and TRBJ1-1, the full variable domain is GAGVSQTPSNKVTEKGKYVELRCDPISGHTALYWYRQSLGQGPEFLIYFQGTGAADDSGLPNDRFFAVRPEGSVSTLKIQRTERGDSAVYLCASSPQGKGTEAFFGQGTRLTVV.